This T cell receptor (beta chain) was obtained from a study of T cell repertoires in cytomegalovirus infection. For the study at large: Indications of both CMV infection and matching HLA type were provided by public TCR beta signatures. Whole-study findings and limits: HLA-C-restricted, CMV-specific TCR beta clonotypes were dominant ex vivo. There were carriers of CMV plus the relevant HLA, and cumulative public TCR beta family frequency identified them.

The CDR3 extends over 13 amino acids. V lost 4 bases to trimming and J lost 2 bases, with 11 bases between them. From germline, CDR1 is SQVTM and CDR2 ANQGSEA. TCRdb reprocessed the reads with MiXCR, giving one entry per CDR3 protein. The sample records about 210,000 distinct CDR3 sequences, approximately 6.7% being singletons. The sample holds many counts of this clonotype. Its antigen remains unknown. The clonotype was recovered from a human donor in good health (CMV status not recorded). Some clones in this sample may be carry-over from other donors' samples. The chain has TRBV29-1 and TRBJ1-1; D is perhaps TRBD1 (6 bases). Sequencing was done on a sample of PBMCs. CDR3 protein: CSVGQGQNTEAFF. In DNA, the CDR3 is TGCAGCGTTGGTCAGGGGCAAAACACTGAAGCTTTCTTT.